This T cell receptor beta chain was retrieved from a study of cytomegalovirus exposure and HLA in healthy donors. Whole-study results and caveats: Presence/absence analyses supposed approximately even sequencing depth among donors. In all likelihood, a cluster of highly shared sequence variants was a sequencing artifact. The authors later found TCR association rates varying by HLA locus, with DRB1 most and HLA-C fewest. Being indistinguishable, some V segments were excluded, TRBV6-2 and TRBV6-3 among them.

As concerns this clone: Its target is not known.

The PCR was carried out with 60 Vbeta primers and 13 Jbeta primers. The method was immunoSEQ multiplex PCR; TCRdb's version includes in-frame clones alone and lacks a portion of them. The sample includes around 200,000 clones, over 65% of them seen just once. Trimming at V came to 4 bases and at J to 8 bases, leaving 7 bases not matched to a gene. CDR3 length: 15 residues. Germline lookup yields CDR1 SGHDT and CDR2 YYEEEE. The sequenced sample was PBMCs. V usage is TRBV5-6 and J usage is TRBJ1-4; TRBD1 aligns across 11 bases. The sequence was collected from a woman between 55 and 75 years old in good health and CMV-seropositive. This CDR3 reads CASSERTGGREKLFF. The CDR3 DNA reads as TGTGCCAGCAGCGAAAGGACAGGGGGCCGGGAAAAACTGTTTTTT.